Below, 31 T cell receptor beta chains from the same sample are listed, as sequenced in a study of shared clonotypes between healthy human individuals. Repertoires were generated with immunoSEQ multiplex PCR, while TCRdb's copy carries only in-frame clones and drops some. The profile shows millions of clones, more than 90% of them singletons. The sample comprised naive CD4+ T cells sorted from blood. Subset of the sample: CD45RA+ positively selected. The receptors stem from a man aged 18 to 29 in good health.

The V and J genes are TRBV15 and TRBJ1-2; the match to TRBD1 covers 9 bases. Trimming removed 4 bases from V and 3 bases from J; junction bases left unmatched: 6. The CDR3 has 15 amino acids. From germline, CDR1 is LNHNV and CDR2 YYDKDF (reference sequence). In DNA, the CDR3 is TGTGCCACCAGCAAAACAGGGGGCATGGACTATGGCTACACCTTC. Translation gives CATSKTGGMDYGYTF.

The gene calls are TRBV5-1 and TRBJ2-5, with TRBD2 matching over 8 bases. The J segment lost 3 bases and the V segment lost 1 base, leaving 5 bases of the junction unmatched. Germline assignment: CDR1 SGHRS and CDR2 YFSETQ. The CDR3 sequence is 15 residues long. The CDR3 DNA sequence: TGCGCCAGCAGCTTGTTACTAGCGGTGAAAGAGACCCAGTACTTC. Residues: CASSLLLAVKETQYF. Filled out from reference TRBV5-1 and TRBJ2-5, the complete variable domain reads KAGVTQTPRYLIKTRGQQVTLSCSPISGHRSVSWYQQTPGQGLQFLFEYFSETQRNKGNFPGRFSGRQFSNSRSEMNVSTLELGDSALYLCASSLLLAVKETQYFGPGTRLLVL.

This clone came up once. The chain employs TRBV28 and TRBJ2-7; 9 bases fit TRBD2. The CDR3 has 14 amino acids. V gave up 4 bases and J gave up 2 bases; unmatched junction bases: 3. Germline CDR1 is MDHEN and CDR2 is SYDVKM. The DNA of the CDR3 is TGTGCCAGCAGTTCAGCGGGGGGTGCCTACGAGCAGTACTTC. Its protein is CASSSAGGAYEQYF.

The J gene is TRBJ2-7, the V gene TRBV11-3; D uncertain. The CDR3 is 13 residues long. Germline V gene lookup returns CDR1 SGHNT and CDR2 YENEEA. Trimming shortened V by 5 bases and J by 2 bases, and 10 bases separated the two germline ends. The CDR3 coding sequence is TGTGCCAGCAGCCTAGGTCCACCCTACGAGCAGTACTTC. Its translation: CASSLGPPYEQYF.

The chain links TRBV5-1 to TRBJ2-2; TRBD2 matches at 13 bases. In germline, CDR1 is SGHRS, CDR2 YFSETQ. Losses at the gene ends were 0 bases for V and 4 bases for J; bases not matched to a gene: 12. The CDR3 covers 20 residues. The CDR3: CASSLGLLAGGPPSTGELFF. CDR3 DNA sequence: TGCGCCAGCAGCTTGGGTTTACTAGCGGGAGGGCCTCCGAGCACCGGGGAGCTGTTTTTT.

The J gene is TRBJ2-3, the V gene TRBV27; the D gene is possibly TRBD2 (6 bases). CDR1 MNHEY and CDR2 SMNVEV come from the germline V gene (reference sequence). The V end was cut by 3 bases, the J end by 2 bases, with 15 bases between. The CDR3 consists of 16 residues. The CDR3 loop reads CASSFPGREDTDTQYF. For the CDR3, the DNA is TGTGCCAGCAGTTTCCCCGGGAGAGAGGACACAGATACGCAGTATTTT.

The chain couples TRBV4-2 to TRBJ2-7; 16 bases agree with TRBD2. This CDR3 is 18 amino acids long. V shed 5 bases, J shed 3 bases, and the junction held 10 bases outside the gene matches. Germline V gene lookup returns CDR1 LGHNA and CDR2 YNFKEQ. CDR3 region: CASSGSGTSGGAIYEQYF. The CDR3 DNA follows: TGTGCCAGCAGCGGGTCCGGGACTAGCGGGGGGGCGATCTACGAGCAGTACTTC.

The chain couples TRBV18 to TRBJ1-2, with 8 nucleotides matching TRBD1. CDR1 and CDR2 (germline): KGHSH, LQKENI. This CDR3 is built from 15 residues. V shed 3 bases, J shed 7 bases, and the junction held 10 bases outside the gene matches. CDR3 coding DNA: TGTGCCAGCTCACCCTCACAGGGGGGCCAGGGTGGCTACACCTTC. Translating gives CASSPSQGGQGGYTF.

This clone was recorded only once. V and J are TRBV19 and TRBJ2-5; 9 bases map to TRBD1. Germline CDR1 is LNHDA and CDR2 is SQIVND (reference sequence). Unmatched junction bases numbered 4, after V lost 5 bases and J lost 3 bases. CDR3 length: 14 amino acids. CDR3 region: CASSVDRGEETQYF. The DNA of the CDR3 is TGTGCCAGTAGTGTCGACAGGGGGGAAGAGACCCAGTACTTC.

The chain couples TRBV6-5 to TRBJ1-2; a possible D gene is TRBD1 (5 bases). Germline CDR1 MNHEY, CDR2 SVGAGI. The CDR3 has 15 amino acids. Between the trimmed V and J ends, which lost 0 bases and 8 bases, there was a span of 16 bases. The CDR3 protein is CASSYSAPGNQGYTF. CDR3 DNA: TGTGCCAGCAGTTACTCAGCTCCAGGGAACCAGGGCTACACCTTC.

This chain connects TRBV28 to TRBJ1-6; 8 bases line up with TRBD1. This CDR3 has 15 amino acids. The J segment lost 9 bases and the V segment lost 6 bases, leaving 10 bases of the junction unmatched. Looked up from germline, CDR1 is MDHEN and CDR2 is SYDVKM. In nucleotides, the CDR3 is TGTGCCAGCAGCCTGTTTGACAGGGGATTTTCACCCCTCCACTTT. This sequence encodes CASSLFDRGFSPLHF. The variable domain in full, with the rest retrieved from reference TRBV28 and TRBJ1-6, is DVKVTQSSRYLVKRTGEKVFLECVQDMDHENMFWYRQDPGLGLRLIYFSYDVKMKEKGDIPEGYSVSREKKERFSLILESASTNQTSMYLCASSLFDRGFSPLHFGNGTRLTVT.

This clone was observed once. V and J are TRBV6-5 and TRBJ2-1; 8 positions agree with TRBD2. CDR3 length: 14 amino acids. From germline, CDR1 is MNHEY and CDR2 SVGAGI. Trimming removed 7 bases from V and 9 bases from J; junction bases left unmatched: 11. In DNA form, the CDR3 reads TGTGCCAGCAACGCCGGGACTAGTTCACGTGAGCAGTTCTTC. As protein: CASNAGTSSREQFF.

J is TRBJ2-1 and V is TRBV6-5; 7 bases are shared with TRBD1. Losses at the gene ends were 6 bases for V and 2 bases for J; bases not matched to a gene: 7. Germline V lookup: CDR1 MNHEY, CDR2 SVGAGI. The CDR3 totals 15 residues. This CDR3 reads CASSPEGAPYNEQFF. The CDR3 coding sequence is TGTGCCAGCAGCCCAGAGGGGGCCCCCTACAATGAGCAGTTCTTC.

The chain couples TRBV28 to TRBJ2-5; tentatively, D is TRBD2 (6 bases). The CDR3 totals 15 residues. V gave up 4 bases and J gave up 2 bases, with 14 bases separating them. Germline CDR1 and CDR2: MDHEN and SYDVKM. CDR3 sequence (DNA): TGTGCCAGCAGTTCTCCGGCAGGGAGGCAAGAGACCCAGTACTTC. Protein sequence: CASSSPAGRQETQYF. The whole variable domain, remainder taken from reference TRBV28 and TRBJ2-5, is DVKVTQSSRYLVKRTGEKVFLECVQDMDHENMFWYRQDPGLGLRLIYFSYDVKMKEKGDIPEGYSVSREKKERFSLILESASTNQTSMYLCASSSPAGRQETQYFGPGTRLLVL.

This clone was detected a few times. This sequence joins TRBV30 and TRBJ1-4; D remains ambiguous. V was cut by 4 bases and J by 0 bases, with 9 bases left in between. Looked up from germline, CDR1 is GTSNPN and CDR2 is SVGIG (reference sequence). This CDR3 is 14 amino acids long. The CDR3 bases are TGTGCCTGGAACAGACACTCAACTAATGAAAAACTGTTTTTT. Translating it yields CAWNRHSTNEKLFF.

V and J are TRBV6-5 and TRBJ1-1; maybe TRBD1 (6 bases). The CDR3 covers 15 residues. Trimming took off 4 bases at V and 1 base at J, with 13 bases between the two ends. The germline gives CDR1 MNHEY, CDR2 SVGAGI. The CDR3 loop reads CASSLIGGQNTEAFF. The CDR3 nucleotides read TGTGCCAGCAGTTTGATTGGGGGGCAGAACACTGAAGCTTTCTTT.

The rearrangement joins TRBV2 to TRBJ1-1; D call uncertain. V dropped 7 bases and J dropped 2 bases, with 5 bases sitting between them. CDR3 length: 11 residues. Per germline, CDR1 SNHLY and CDR2 FYNNEI. CDR3 DNA: TGTGCCAGCACTATAAACACTGAAGCTTTCTTT. It specifies CASTINTEAFF. The whole variable domain, filled in from reference TRBV2 and TRBJ1-1, reads EPEVTQTPSHQVTQMGQEVILRCVPISNHLYFYWYRQILGQKVEFLVSFYNNEISEKSEIFDDQFSVERPDGSNFTLKIRSTKLEDSAMYFCASTINTEAFFGQGTRLTVV.

The J gene is TRBJ2-7, the V gene TRBV5-1, with D perhaps TRBD2 (5 bases). The CDR3 sequence is 14 residues long. CDR1 and CDR2 (germline): SGHRS, YFSETQ. Deletions cut 4 bases from V and 4 bases from J, with 15 bases between. CDR3 bases: TGCGCCAGCAGCCTGGGAGAAGCCCTATACGAGCAGTACTTC. This gives the protein CASSLGEALYEQYF.

V usage is TRBV4-1 and J usage is TRBJ2-5; tentatively, D is TRBD1 (6 bases). CDR3 size: 14 residues. V gave up 3 bases and J gave up 1 base, with 9 bases separating them. CDR1 MGHRA and CDR2 YSYEKL come from the germline V gene. The CDR3 reads CASSQTGTQETQYF. In DNA, the CDR3 is TGCGCCAGCAGCCAGACAGGTACCCAAGAGACCCAGTACTTC.

The V gene is TRBV6-1, the J gene TRBJ2-3; D ambiguous. This CDR3 is 16 amino acids long. CDR1 is MNHNS, CDR2 SASEGT, per germline. Trimming cost V 0 bases and J 0 bases, with 10 bases left between them. This CDR3 is CASSEAWAVSTDTQYF. CDR3 sequence (DNA): TGTGCCAGCAGTGAAGCGTGGGCGGTTAGCACAGATACGCAGTATTTT.

This rearrangement joins TRBV5-1 to TRBJ1-4; D is uncertain. V was clipped by 4 bases and J by 4 bases, with 20 bases between them. This CDR3 has 17 residues. Per the germline V gene, CDR1 is SGHRS and CDR2 is YFSETQ. CDR3 DNA sequence: TGCGCCAGCAGCCCTGGCGGCGCCGCCTCTCTTAATGAAAAACTGTTTTTT. It encodes CASSPGGAASLNEKLFF. Together with reference TRBV5-1 and TRBJ1-4, the CDR3 gives the full variable domain: KAGVTQTPRYLIKTRGQQVTLSCSPISGHRSVSWYQQTPGQGLQFLFEYFSETQRNKGNFPGRFSGRQFSNSRSEMNVSTLELGDSALYLCASSPGGAASLNEKLFFGSGTQLSVL.

The V call is TRBV29-1, the J call TRBJ2-3, with 15 bases identical to TRBD2. The CDR3 loop spans 15 amino acids. With 3 bases clipped from V and 10 bases from J, the junction kept 8 bases outside the gene matches. Germline CDR1 is SQVTM and CDR2 is ANQGSEA. The CDR3 here is CSVEGLAGGGVPQYF. The CDR3, as DNA: TGCAGCGTTGAGGGACTAGCGGGAGGAGGGGTGCCGCAGTATTTT.

J is TRBJ2-7 and V is TRBV11-2; TRBD2 agrees at 8 bases. V was pared by 3 bases and J by 4 bases, with 5 bases of the junction left unmatched. CDR3 size: 14 residues. Germline V gene lookup returns CDR1 SGHAT and CDR2 FQNNGV. CDR3 DNA: TGTGCCAGCAGCTTGGGGACTAGTTTATACGAGCAGTACTTC. Encoded protein: CASSLGTSLYEQYF. The whole variable domain, filled in from reference TRBV11-2 and TRBJ2-7, reads EAGVAQSPRYKIIEKRQSVAFWCNPISGHATLYWYQQILGQGPKLLIQFQNNGVVDDSQLPKDRFSAERLKGVDSTLKIQPAKLEDSAVYLCASSLGTSLYEQYFGPGTRLTVT.

V and J are TRBV19 and TRBJ2-5, with 8 bases aligning to TRBD1. This CDR3 has 16 residues. J was trimmed by 3 bases and V by 1 base; bases with no gene match: 7. Looked up from germline, CDR1 is LNHDA and CDR2 is SQIVND (reference sequence). CDR3 in DNA: TGTGCCAGTAGTATAGGGGACAGGACAGAGAAAGAGACCCAGTACTTC. This translates into CASSIGDRTEKETQYF.

The rearrangement joins TRBV4-3 to TRBJ2-4, with 11 positions matching TRBD1. There are 19 residues in the CDR3. J was trimmed by 0 bases and V by 4 bases; bases with no gene match: 11. CDR1 and CDR2 (germline): LGHNA, YSLEER. CDR3 loop: CASSPKGTGGELAKNIQYF. The CDR3 DNA sequence: TGCGCCAGCAGCCCGAAGGGGACAGGGGGGGAACTAGCCAAAAACATTCAGTACTTC.

The chain combines TRBV5-1 with TRBJ2-3; 7 positions match TRBD2. The trim removed 1 base at V and 3 bases at J, leaving 8 bases unmatched. CDR1 and CDR2 (germline): SGHRS, YFSETQ. This CDR3 is built from 16 residues. The DNA of the CDR3 is TGCGCCAGCAGCTTGCGAGCGGGGACTATGACAGATACGCAGTATTTT. Its translation is CASSLRAGTMTDTQYF.

The chain recombines TRBV27 with TRBJ2-1, with 14 bases identical to TRBD2. V was clipped by 4 bases and J by 8 bases; unmatched bases: 4. In germline, CDR1 is MNHEY, CDR2 SMNVEV (reference sequence). The CDR3 totals 15 residues. The CDR3 protein is CASSSGLAGVDEQFF. The CDR3 DNA is TGTGCCAGCAGTTCGGGACTAGCGGGAGTCGATGAGCAGTTCTTC.

V is TRBV7-2 and J is TRBJ2-1; D unclear. Between the trimmed V and J ends, which lost 1 base and 0 bases, there was a span of 13 bases. This CDR3 is 17 amino acids long. Germline V gives CDR1 SGHTA, CDR2 FQGNSA. The CDR3, as DNA: TGTGCCAGCAGCTTAGATCCGAGGAGTCGCTCCTACAATGAGCAGTTCTTC. It yields the protein CASSLDPRSRSYNEQFF.

The CDR3: CASANDRSSYNEQFF. The CDR3 DNA reads as TGTGCCAGCGCTAATGACAGGAGCTCCTACAATGAGCAGTTCTTC. The V and J genes are TRBV6-6 and TRBJ2-1; D may be TRBD1 (6 bases). This CDR3 region has 15 residues. Germline CDR1 MNHNY, CDR2 SVGAGI (reference sequence). V lost 8 bases and J lost 0, with 14 bases in between.

The V gene is TRBV2, the J gene TRBJ2-1; weak D call: TRBD1 (5 bases). This CDR3 is 14 amino acids long. V lost 4 bases and J 10 bases, leaving 17 bases between the germline ends. The germline V gene encodes CDR1 SNHLY and CDR2 FYNNEI. DNA for the CDR3: TGTGCCAGCAGTGGAGAACAGGTCGGTCTCGAGCAGTTCTTC. Translating it yields CASSGEQVGLEQFF.

The rearrangement joins TRBV7-9 to TRBJ2-7, with D possibly matching TRBD1 (6 bases). The CDR3 is made up of 16 amino acids. CDR1 is SEHNR, CDR2 FQNEAQ, per germline (reference sequence). The V end lost 1 base, the J end lost 4 bases, and 17 bases lay between the germline ends. In DNA form, the CDR3 reads TGTGCCAGCAGCTTAGGCCTCCGGGACACATGGTACGAGCAGTACTTC. Translation gives CASSLGLRDTWYEQYF.